The text below deals with one T cell receptor (beta chain). The sample originates from a study of CD8 T cells in Susac syndrome. Reverse transcription of roughly 0.45 to 1 ug RNA used random hexamers. TCRdb independently ran MiXCR on the immunoSEQ multiplex PCR reads; one entry per CDR3 protein. The table lists about 200,000 distinct CDR3 sequences, roughly 90% of them singletons, with around 0.085% in the top ten. Germline-derived CDR1 and CDR2 are MNHEY and SMNVEV (reference sequence). This CDR3 has 14 amino acids. V lost 1 base and J 1 base, leaving 7 bases between the germline ends. The sample taken for sequencing was CD4+ T cells from PBMCs. The clonotype was recovered from a human donor with Susac syndrome. V is TRBV27 and J is TRBJ1-1; D remains ambiguous. The CDR3 DNA reads TGTGCCAGCAGTTTATGGGGAGGGAACACTGAAGCTTTCTTT. It encodes CASSLWGGNTEAFF.